These T cell receptor beta chains were read from a single sample in a study of T cell responses to AZD1222 COVID-19 vaccine. TCRdb's copy holds only in-frame clones and misses some; the assay was immunoSEQ multiplex PCR. The repertoire holds 30,000 to 35,000 clones, approximately 90% seen once, with over 40% in the top ten. The material sequenced was peripheral blood, taken on day 0 of AZD1222 vaccination. These receptors all stem from an adult in good health. CDR3s include the opening cysteine and the closing phenylalanine or tryptophan. The order of the fields is J gene, V gene, clone size, D gene, CDR3 protein, CDR3 DNA. The D gene is left open where the match is weak. Rows may omit the clone size; those that give it use once, few, many or a size class.

j_gene: TRBJ2-3; v_gene: TRBV7-9; abundance: NA; d_gene: TRBD1; CDR3aa: CASSRRTGTFMDTQYF; CDR3nt: TGTGCCAGCAGCCGACGGACAGGGACGTTTATGGATACGCAGTATTTT
j_gene: TRBJ1-5; v_gene: TRBV27; abundance: NA; d_gene: TRBD1; CDR3aa: CASNPGQGNRNQPQHF; CDR3nt: TGTGCCAGCAACCCGGGACAGGGTAATAGGAATCAGCCCCAGCATTTT
j_gene: TRBJ2-2; v_gene: TRBV5-1; abundance: NA; d_gene: TRBD2; CDR3aa: CASSPGLGGTGELFF; CDR3nt: TGCGCCAGCAGCCCTGGACTGGGAGGGACCGGGGAGCTGTTTTTT
j_gene: TRBJ1-2; v_gene: TRBV15; abundance: once; d_gene: TRBD1; CDR3aa: CATSRDQGRGGNYGYTF; CDR3nt: TGTGCCACCAGCAGAGATCAAGGCAGGGGGGGCAACTATGGCTACACCTTC
j_gene: TRBJ2-1; v_gene: TRBV6-2/TRBV6-3; abundance: NA; d_gene: TRBD1; CDR3aa: CASSGQDGDEQFF; CDR3nt: TGTGCCAGCAGTGGACAGGATGGCGATGAGCAGTTCTTC
j_gene: TRBJ1-1; v_gene: TRBV7-7; abundance: NA; d_gene: TRBD1; CDR3aa: CASSFHHRGNTEAFF; CDR3nt: TGTGCCAGCAGCTTCCACCACAGGGGGAACACTGAAGCTTTCTTT
j_gene: TRBJ2-7; v_gene: TRBV6-1; abundance: NA; d_gene: NA; CDR3aa: CASSEALQGPSYEQYF; CDR3nt: TGTGCCAGCAGTGAAGCGCTTCAGGGCCCTTCCTACGAGCAGTACTTC
j_gene: TRBJ2-5; v_gene: TRBV5-1; abundance: NA; d_gene: NA; CDR3aa: CASSSGGPQETQYF; CDR3nt: TGCGCCAGCAGCTCAGGGGGGCCTCAAGAGACCCAGTACTTC
j_gene: TRBJ1-1; v_gene: TRBV5-6; abundance: few; d_gene: NA; CDR3aa: CASTLVIGTTEAFF; CDR3nt: TGTGCCAGCACCCTCGTTATTGGGACAACTGAAGCTTTCTTT
j_gene: TRBJ2-3; v_gene: TRBV6-5; abundance: NA; d_gene: NA; CDR3aa: CASSPRRGWTDTQYF; CDR3nt: TGTGCCAGCAGTCCGCGCAGGGGCTGGACAGATACGCAGTATTTT
j_gene: TRBJ1-2; v_gene: TRBV7-9; abundance: NA; d_gene: NA; CDR3aa: CASSIPARTASYTF; CDR3nt: TGTGCCAGCAGCATACCAGCCCGGACAGCGAGCTACACCTTC
j_gene: TRBJ2-7; v_gene: TRBV5-1; abundance: NA; d_gene: TRBD2; CDR3aa: CASSLRTSGGYEQYF; CDR3nt: TGCGCCAGCAGCTTGCGGACTAGCGGGGGCTACGAGCAGTACTTC
j_gene: TRBJ2-7; v_gene: TRBV6-2/TRBV6-3; abundance: NA; d_gene: NA; CDR3aa: CASSYPNYDEQYF; CDR3nt: TGTGCCAGCAGTTACCCTAATTACGACGAGCAGTACTTC
j_gene: TRBJ1-4; v_gene: TRBV19; abundance: NA; d_gene: NA; CDR3aa: CASSAGLNFTLSEKLFF; CDR3nt: TGTGCCAGTAGTGCGGGGCTCAACTTCACTCTTAGTGAAAAACTGTTTTTT
j_gene: TRBJ2-7; v_gene: TRBV19; abundance: NA; d_gene: TRBD2; CDR3aa: CASKQAGDNYEQYF; CDR3nt: TGTGCCAGTAAACAGGCGGGGGATAACTACGAGCAGTACTTC
j_gene: TRBJ1-1; v_gene: TRBV15; abundance: once; d_gene: TRBD1; CDR3aa: CATSLPTGTNTEAFF; CDR3nt: TGTGCCACCAGCCTCCCGACAGGGACGAACACTGAAGCTTTCTTT
j_gene: TRBJ2-1; v_gene: TRBV6-5; abundance: NA; d_gene: NA; CDR3aa: CASTTGLQTNEQFF; CDR3nt: TGTGCCAGCACCACGGGCCTCCAAACAAATGAGCAGTTCTTC
j_gene: TRBJ1-2; v_gene: TRBV9; abundance: NA; d_gene: NA; CDR3aa: CASSVEALGGYTF; CDR3nt: TGTGCCAGCAGCGTAGAGGCACTCGGGGGCTACACCTTC
j_gene: TRBJ2-7; v_gene: TRBV6-5; abundance: NA; d_gene: TRBD1; CDR3aa: CASSTGTGREQYF; CDR3nt: TGTGCCAGCAGTACCGGGACAGGGCGCGAGCAGTACTTC
j_gene: TRBJ1-2; v_gene: TRBV27; abundance: NA; d_gene: NA; CDR3aa: CASSPGGKNYGYTF; CDR3nt: TGTGCCAGCAGTCCTGGGGGTAAGAACTATGGCTACACCTTC
j_gene: TRBJ1-3; v_gene: TRBV7-9; abundance: NA; d_gene: NA; CDR3aa: CASSLVSGMGNTIYF; CDR3nt: TGTGCCAGCAGCTTAGTCTCCGGGATGGGAAACACCATATATTTT
j_gene: TRBJ1-3; v_gene: TRBV9; abundance: once; d_gene: NA; CDR3aa: CASSVGEGGFGNTIYF; CDR3nt: TGTGCCAGCAGCGTAGGGGAGGGAGGTTTTGGAAACACCATATATTTT
j_gene: TRBJ2-2; v_gene: TRBV9; abundance: NA; d_gene: NA; CDR3aa: CASCPGPGELFF; CDR3nt: TGTGCCAGCTGCCCGGGACCCGGGGAGCTGTTTTTT
j_gene: TRBJ2-7; v_gene: TRBV5-1; abundance: NA; d_gene: NA; CDR3aa: CASSLAVQELAYEQYF; CDR3nt: TGCGCCAGCAGCTTGGCCGTGCAGGAGTTGGCCTACGAGCAGTACTTC
j_gene: TRBJ1-1; v_gene: TRBV5-1; abundance: NA; d_gene: NA; CDR3aa: CASSSQGTEAFF; CDR3nt: TGCGCCAGCAGCTCACAGGGCACTGAAGCTTTCTTT
j_gene: TRBJ2-7; v_gene: TRBV7-8; abundance: NA; d_gene: NA; CDR3aa: CASSRVGSEQYF; CDR3nt: TGTGCCAGCAGCCGCGTCGGGTCCGAGCAGTACTTC
j_gene: TRBJ2-7; v_gene: TRBV19; abundance: NA; d_gene: TRBD2; CDR3aa: CASSEFGRLYEQYF; CDR3nt: TGTGCCAGTAGTGAATTCGGGAGGCTCTACGAGCAGTACTTC
j_gene: TRBJ2-1; v_gene: TRBV9; abundance: NA; d_gene: TRBD1; CDR3aa: CASSVGQGWGEQFF; CDR3nt: TGTGCCAGCAGCGTCGGACAGGGGTGGGGTGAGCAGTTCTTC
j_gene: TRBJ1-1; v_gene: TRBV9; abundance: NA; d_gene: NA; CDR3aa: CASSRAGGAVGAAFF; CDR3nt: TGTGCCAGCAGCAGGGCGGGGGGCGCGGTCGGTGCAGCTTTCTTT
j_gene: TRBJ2-1; v_gene: TRBV14; abundance: NA; d_gene: TRBD1; CDR3aa: CASSHSLYQGQGLYNEQFF; CDR3nt: TGTGCCAGCAGCCATTCCCTTTATCAGGGACAGGGACTGTACAATGAGCAGTTCTTC
j_gene: TRBJ2-2; v_gene: TRBV6-2/TRBV6-3; abundance: NA; d_gene: NA; CDR3aa: CASSSPGEGVGELFF; CDR3nt: TGTGCCAGCAGTTCCCCAGGGGAGGGTGTCGGGGAGCTGTTTTTT
j_gene: TRBJ2-1; v_gene: TRBV11-2; abundance: NA; d_gene: TRBD1; CDR3aa: CASSSTRDSPLSYNEQFF; CDR3nt: TGTGCCAGCAGCTCTACACGGGACAGCCCCCTCTCCTACAATGAGCAGTTCTTC
j_gene: TRBJ2-3; v_gene: TRBV19; abundance: NA; d_gene: TRBD1; CDR3aa: CASRTGGQDTQYF; CDR3nt: TGTGCCAGTAGAACAGGGGGCCAAGATACGCAGTATTTT
j_gene: TRBJ2-2; v_gene: TRBV19; abundance: NA; d_gene: NA; CDR3aa: CASSISPYQGRTYGTGELFF; CDR3nt: TGTGCCAGTAGTATAAGCCCCTATCAGGGCAGGACATATGGGACCGGGGAGCTGTTTTTT
j_gene: TRBJ2-5; v_gene: TRBV9; abundance: once; d_gene: TRBD2; CDR3aa: CASSVAGGYQETQYF; CDR3nt: TGTGCCAGCAGCGTAGCCGGGGGGTACCAAGAGACCCAGTACTTC
j_gene: TRBJ1-1; v_gene: TRBV6-6; abundance: NA; d_gene: TRBD1; CDR3aa: CAITGTDQGTAFF; CDR3nt: TGTGCCATTACCGGGACAGATCAGGGAACAGCTTTCTTT
j_gene: TRBJ1-5; v_gene: TRBV9; abundance: NA; d_gene: NA; CDR3aa: CASSVDAGRGQPQHF; CDR3nt: TGTGCCAGCAGCGTAGATGCAGGGCGGGGGCAGCCCCAGCATTTT
j_gene: TRBJ2-2; v_gene: TRBV7-9; abundance: NA; d_gene: NA; CDR3aa: CASLAGNRGYTGELFF; CDR3nt: TGTGCCAGCCTGGCGGGAAACAGGGGCTACACCGGGGAGCTGTTTTTT
j_gene: TRBJ1-5; v_gene: TRBV7-9; abundance: NA; d_gene: TRBD1; CDR3aa: CASSKLDRGRPAQPQHF; CDR3nt: TGTGCCAGCAGCAAACTAGACAGGGGACGGCCCGCCCAGCCCCAGCATTTT
j_gene: TRBJ1-2; v_gene: TRBV11-2; abundance: NA; d_gene: NA; CDR3aa: CASSLDSNYGYTF; CDR3nt: TGTGCCAGCAGCCTGGACAGCAACTATGGCTACACCTTC
j_gene: TRBJ2-7; v_gene: TRBV19; abundance: NA; d_gene: NA; CDR3aa: CASSILDSNEQYF; CDR3nt: TGTGCCAGTAGTATCTTGGACAGCAACGAGCAGTACTTC
j_gene: TRBJ2-7; v_gene: TRBV6-5; abundance: NA; d_gene: NA; CDR3aa: CASSSLGGPTYEQYF; CDR3nt: TGTGCCAGCAGTTCCCTCGGCGGGCCCACCTACGAGCAGTACTTC